The entry below gives a single TCR beta chain sequence along with its context. Its specificity is unknown. With MiXCR, TCRdb called clones anew from the PCR reads. The repertoire holds some 10,000 clones, with approximately 30% as singletons. Before thyroid surgery, none of the patients had received any treatment. These data belong to a study of metastatic and nonmetastatic thyroid tumors. Study observations and caveats: In both blood and tumor samples, TCR beta diversity was reported significantly higher for malignant than benign nodules.

The clonotype comes from a male donor with papillary thyroid cancer or a benign thyroid nodule (not recorded which). Some clones in this sample may be carry-over from other donors' samples. The material sequenced was tumor tissue.

In DNA, the CDR3 is TGTGCCAGCAGCACCCGGTATCAGGTGAGCGAGCAGTACTTC. It specifies CASSTRYQVSEQYF. The chain links TRBV11-2 to TRBJ2-7; D is undetermined. The germline V gene has CDR1 SGHAT and CDR2 FQNNGV. The germline V and J ends were trimmed by 5 bases and 6 bases, with 17 bases remaining between them. There are 14 residues in the CDR3.